This T cell receptor beta chain was found in a study of metastatic and nonmetastatic thyroid tumors. No treatment of any kind had been given to any patient before thyroid surgery. With MiXCR, TCRdb reprocessed the PCR reads. The sample yields more than 40,000 clones, approximately 24% seen once. The source is a female donor with papillary thyroid cancer or a benign thyroid nodule (not recorded which). Some clones in this sample may be carry-over from other donors' samples. The sample was tumor tissue.

The CDR3 DNA sequence: TGCAGTGCTATCCCGGGAGCGGGAGCCTCTCGCGAGCAGTACTTC. Encoded protein: CSAIPGAGASREQYF. The chain combines TRBV20-1 with TRBJ2-7, with 8 positions matching TRBD2. The V and J ends lost 4 bases and 6 bases, in that order; junction bases with no gene match: 14. This CDR3 has 15 residues. CDR1 is DFQATT and CDR2 is SNEGSKA in the germline V gene (reference sequence).